One sample yielded the 8 T cell receptor beta chains listed below, sequenced in a study of T cells in Graves' hyperthyroidism and ophthalmopathy. TCR beta CDR3 regions were amplified from RNA transcripts. First-round RT-PCR with HTBI primers amplified the TCR CDR3 region. TCRdb re-derived calls from the multiplex PCR reads in MiXCR, one entry per CDR3 protein. This table holds 350,000 to 500,000 distinct CDR3 sequences, roughly an eighth found once. Sample: blood. The receptors stem from a woman aged 18-30 years with Graves' hyperthyroidism.

In its sample, this clonotype was seen many times. V is TRBV30 and J is TRBJ2-7; D is perhaps TRBD1 or TRBD2 (5 bases each). Germline lookup yields CDR1 GTSNPN and CDR2 SVGIG (reference sequence). The CDR3 is 12 residues long. The germline V and J ends were trimmed by 2 bases and 8 bases, with 13 bases remaining between them. CDR3 nucleotide sequence: TGTGCCTGGAGTCGGGACGGGGAACAGCAGTACTTC. Amino acids: CAWSRDGEQQYF.

This clonotype was seen ten or more times. The chain employs TRBV5-6 and TRBJ2-1; no clear D. Looked up from germline, CDR1 is SGHDT and CDR2 is YYEEEE. This CDR3 contains 13 residues. Trimming removed 6 bases from V and 9 bases from J, with 16 bases in between. The DNA for the CDR3 is TGTGCCAGCACCCGAAGAATCGGTGGTGAGCAGTTCTTC. Protein: CASTRRIGGEQFF.

At least ten counts were recorded for this clonotype. The chain links TRBV20-1 to TRBJ2-5; 9 bases are shared with TRBD2. This CDR3 is built from 15 residues. With 5 bases clipped from V and 1 base from J, the junction kept 8 bases outside the gene matches. The germline gives CDR1 DFQATT, CDR2 SNEGSKA (reference sequence). CDR3 sequence: CSAGLMGLAQETQYF. In DNA, the CDR3 is TGCAGTGCTGGACTAATGGGACTAGCCCAAGAGACCCAGTACTTC.

This clonotype was detected many times. The CDR3 DNA is TGTGCCAGCAGCGCAGGGGTACGGACCGGGGAGCTGTTTTTT. This gives the protein CASSAGVRTGELFF. J is TRBJ2-2 and V is TRBV6-1; D might be TRBD1 (6 bases). The CDR3 contains 14 residues. Per the germline V gene, CDR1 is MNHNS and CDR2 is SASEGT. V lost 6 bases and J 5 bases, leaving 13 bases between the germline ends.

This chain joins TRBV6-2 or TRBV6-3 and TRBJ2-1; tentatively, D is TRBD2 (5 bases). The CDR3 has 15 amino acids. CDR1 MNHEY and CDR2 SVGEGT come from the germline V gene. Trimming took 2 bases from V and 4 from J, leaving 12 bases between them. The CDR3 is CASSYRGGVYNEQFF. CDR3 sequence (DNA): TGTGCCAGCAGTTACCGGGGTGGGGTTTACAATGAGCAGTTCTTC.

This clonotype was seen at least ten times. V and J are TRBV5-6 and TRBJ2-5, with D perhaps being TRBD1 or TRBD2 (6 bases each). Germline CDR1 is SGHDT and CDR2 is YYEEEE. Trimming removed 1 base at V and 5 bases at J, with 15 bases between. The CDR3 is 15 amino acids. This CDR3 is CASSLRELGGETQYF. In DNA form, the CDR3 reads TGTGCCAGCAGCTTGCGGGAGTTAGGGGGGGAGACCCAGTACTTC. The full variable domain, in which reference TRBV5-6 and TRBJ2-5 provide the parts outside the CDR3, is DAGVTQSPTHLIKTRGQQVTLRCSPKSGHDTVSWYQQALGQGPQFIFQYYEEEERQRGNFPDRFSGHQFPNYSSELNVNALLLGDSALYLCASSLRELGGETQYFGPGTRLLVL.

In this sample, this clonotype turned up a few times. The chain recombines TRBV24-1 with TRBJ2-3; 8 bases match TRBD2. The junction had 21 bases not matched to a gene; V was cut back by 2 bases and J by 6 bases. Germline CDR1 and CDR2: KGHDR and SFDVKD. The CDR3 has 20 residues. CDR3 residues: CATSDSLLTGVSGISDTQYF. Here the CDR3 DNA reads TGTGCCACCAGTGATTCCCTACTGACCGGGGTTAGCGGGATCTCTGATACGCAGTATTTT.

Ten or more counts support this clonotype. V usage is TRBV6-2 or TRBV6-3 and J usage is TRBJ2-7, with no clear D. In germline, CDR1 is MNHEY, CDR2 SVGEGT. Trimming took 7 bases from V and 2 from J, leaving 15 bases between them. This CDR3 is built from 14 residues. The CDR3 coding sequence is TGTGCCAGCACTCCCACACTTGGGGCCTACGAGCAGTACTTC. Its protein is CASTPTLGAYEQYF.